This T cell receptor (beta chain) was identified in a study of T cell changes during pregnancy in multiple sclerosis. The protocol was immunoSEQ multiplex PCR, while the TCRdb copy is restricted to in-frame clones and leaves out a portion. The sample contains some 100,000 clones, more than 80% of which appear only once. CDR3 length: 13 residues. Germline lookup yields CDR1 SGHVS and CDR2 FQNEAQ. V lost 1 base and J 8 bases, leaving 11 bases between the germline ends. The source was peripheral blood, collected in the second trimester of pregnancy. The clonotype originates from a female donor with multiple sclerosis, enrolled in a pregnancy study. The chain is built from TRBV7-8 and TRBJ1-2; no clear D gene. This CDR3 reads CASSLVAGFGYTF. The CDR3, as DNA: TGTGCCAGCAGCTTAGTGGCGGGTTTCGGCTACACCTTC.